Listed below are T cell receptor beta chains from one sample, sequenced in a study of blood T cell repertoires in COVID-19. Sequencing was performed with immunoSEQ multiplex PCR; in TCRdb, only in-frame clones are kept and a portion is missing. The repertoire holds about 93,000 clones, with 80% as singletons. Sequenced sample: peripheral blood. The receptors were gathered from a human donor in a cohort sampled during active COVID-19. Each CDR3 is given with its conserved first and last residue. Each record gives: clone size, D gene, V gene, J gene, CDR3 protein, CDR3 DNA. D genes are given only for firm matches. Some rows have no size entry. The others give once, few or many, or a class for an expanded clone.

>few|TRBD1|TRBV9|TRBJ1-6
CASSAGQINSPLHF
TGTGCCAGCAGCGCGGGACAGATCAATTCACCCCTCCACTTT
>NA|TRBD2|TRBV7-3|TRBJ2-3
CASSTGTSGTDTQYF
TGTGCCAGCAGTACCGGGACTAGCGGCACAGATACGCAGTATTTT
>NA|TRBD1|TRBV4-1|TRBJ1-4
CASSQSIGQGFEF
TGCGCCAGCAGCCAATCTATTGGACAGGGGTTTGAGTTT
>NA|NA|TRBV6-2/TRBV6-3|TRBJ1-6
CASSYSPGDSSYNSPLHF
TGTGCCAGCAGTTACTCCCCCGGAGACAGCTCCTATAATTCACCCCTCCACTTT
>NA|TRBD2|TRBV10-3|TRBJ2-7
CAISRLRGRIYEQYF
TGTGCCATCAGCCGTCTGCGCGGGAGGATCTACGAGCAGTACTTC
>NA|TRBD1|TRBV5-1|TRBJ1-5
CASSLEGADQPQHF
TGCGCCAGCAGCTTGGAGGGGGCTGATCAGCCCCAGCATTTT
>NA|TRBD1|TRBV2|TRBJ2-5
CASSKQGAIGETQYF
TGTGCCAGCAGTAAACAGGGGGCGATTGGGGAGACCCAGTACTTC
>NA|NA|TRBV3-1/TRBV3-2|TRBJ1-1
CASSQEGWNTEAFF
TGTGCCAGCAGCCAAGAGGGCTGGAACACTGAAGCTTTCTTT
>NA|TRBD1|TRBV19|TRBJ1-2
CASSLRPGQGGLGHGYTF
TGTGCCAGTAGTCTTCGACCGGGACAGGGAGGACTAGGCCATGGCTACACCTTC
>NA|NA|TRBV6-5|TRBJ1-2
CASSYLERGNGYTF
TGTGCCAGCAGTTACCTTGAGAGGGGGAACGGCTACACCTTC
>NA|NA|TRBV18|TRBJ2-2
CASSQIDQGSNTGELFF
TGTGCCAGCTCACAGATCGATCAGGGTTCGAACACCGGGGAGCTGTTTTTT
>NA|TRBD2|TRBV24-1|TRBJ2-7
CATSGWDGGNHEQYF
TGTGCCACCAGTGGTTGGGACGGGGGGAACCACGAGCAGTACTTC
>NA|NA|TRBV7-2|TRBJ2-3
CASSLGGLPTDTQYF
TGTGCCAGCAGCTTAGGGGGACTCCCCACAGATACGCAGTATTTT
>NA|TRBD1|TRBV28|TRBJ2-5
CASSLSRDRRTQYF
TGTGCCAGCAGTTTATCCCGGGACAGGAGGACCCAGTACTTC
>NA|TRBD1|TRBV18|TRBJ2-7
CASSPGQAAGEQYF
TGTGCCAGCTCACCAGGACAGGCGGCGGGCGAGCAGTACTTC
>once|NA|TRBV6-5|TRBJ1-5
CASSLHSNQPQHF
TGTGCCAGCAGTTTACATAGCAATCAGCCCCAGCATTTT
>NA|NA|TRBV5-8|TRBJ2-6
CASSLVFSFASGANVLTF
TGTGCCAGCAGCTTGGTTTTCAGTTTCGCCTCTGGGGCCAACGTCCTGACTTTC
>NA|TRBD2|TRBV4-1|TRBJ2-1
CASSPTSGGFNEQFF
TGCGCCAGCAGCCCGACTAGCGGGGGATTCAATGAGCAGTTCTTC
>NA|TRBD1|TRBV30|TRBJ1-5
CAWSVQGQPQHF
TGTGCCTGGAGTGTACAGGGGCAGCCCCAGCATTTT
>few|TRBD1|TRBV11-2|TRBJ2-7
CASSLDGTGNSYEQYF
TGTGCCAGCAGCTTAGATGGGACAGGGAACTCCTACGAGCAGTACTTC